Below, 22 T cell receptor beta chains from the same sample are listed, as sequenced in a study of blood T cell repertoires in COVID-19. The method was immunoSEQ multiplex PCR; TCRdb's version includes in-frame clones alone and lacks a portion of them. The table shows about 190,000 clones, with approximately 80% occurring only once. Sequencing was carried out using peripheral blood. The source is a human donor in a cohort sampled during active COVID-19.

The count of this clone is one. V and J are TRBV30 and TRBJ1-1, with 8 positions matching TRBD1. This CDR3 comprises 13 residues. J gave up 0 bases and V 7 bases, and 4 bases lay outside the gene matches. Per the germline V gene, CDR1 is GTSNPN and CDR2 is SVGIG (reference sequence). CDR3 nucleotides: TGTGCCTTAAACAGGGGGTTGAACACTGAAGCTTTCTTT. Translated, it gives CALNRGLNTEAFF.

The V and J genes are TRBV30 and TRBJ1-1; TRBD1 might be the D (5 bases). V was cut by 0 bases and J by 1 base, with 9 bases left in between. Germline CDR1 is GTSNPN and CDR2 is SVGIG (reference sequence). CDR3 length: 14 residues. CDR3 amino acids: CAWSVTQGNTEAFF. The CDR3 coding sequence is TGTGCCTGGAGTGTAACGCAGGGGAACACTGAAGCTTTCTTT. Variable domain in full (rest from reference TRBV30 and TRBJ1-1): SQTIHQWPATLVQPVGSPLSLECTVEGTSNPNLYWYRQAAGRGLQLLFYSVGIGQISSEVPQNLSASRPQDRQFILSSKKLLLSDSGFYLCAWSVTQGNTEAFFGQGTRLTVV.

This clone was detected once. The V and J genes are TRBV5-6 and TRBJ2-1; D not resolved. The CDR3 covers 11 residues. V was clipped by 1 base and J by 10 bases, with 6 bases between them. The germline CDR1 and CDR2 sequences are SGHDT and YYEEEE. The CDR3 DNA reads as TGTGCCAGCAGCTTGTCCGCGGAGCAGTTCTTC. Translation gives CASSLSAEQFF.

This sequence joins TRBV30 and TRBJ1-6, with a possible D match to TRBD1 (6 bases). Germline CDR1 is GTSNPN and CDR2 is SVGIG (reference sequence). Trimming took 2 bases from V and 5 from J, leaving 10 bases between them. The CDR3 is 14 amino acids. DNA of the CDR3: TGTGCCTGGAGTCTAGGGGGGGATAATTCACCCCTCCACTTT. Translated: CAWSLGGDNSPLHF. Drawing the rest from reference TRBV30 and TRBJ1-6, the complete variable domain is SQTIHQWPATLVQPVGSPLSLECTVEGTSNPNLYWYRQAAGRGLQLLFYSVGIGQISSEVPQNLSASRPQDRQFILSSKKLLLSDSGFYLCAWSLGGDNSPLHFGNGTRLTVT.

This chain connects TRBV7-2 to TRBJ2-5; D perhaps matches TRBD2 (7 bases). Trimming shortened V by 3 bases and J by 3 bases, and 14 bases separated the two germline ends. CDR3 length equals 15 residues. Germline V gene sequence: CDR1 SGHTA, CDR2 FQGNSA. The CDR3 protein is CASSFQGGVEETQYF. The CDR3, as DNA: TGTGCCAGCAGCTTCCAAGGGGGGGTGGAAGAGACCCAGTACTTC.

This clone has more than one count but fewer than ten. The CDR3 nucleotides read TGCAGCGTTGGCCAGACAGATCTCGAGCAGTACTTC. This codes for CSVGQTDLEQYF. The gene calls are TRBV29-1 and TRBJ2-7; a weak D match, TRBD1 (5 bases). Germline V gives CDR1 SQVTM, CDR2 ANQGSEA. The CDR3 is 12 amino acids. V was shortened by 4 bases and J by 6 bases, with 13 bases between the two germline ends.

The chain carries TRBV6-6 and TRBJ1-4; tentative D call: TRBD1 (5 bases). The CDR3 is made up of 15 amino acids. With 6 bases removed from V and 7 bases from J, the gap between germline ends came to 18 bases. CDR1 is MNHNY, CDR2 SVGAGI, per germline (reference sequence). CDR3 nucleotides: TGTGCCAGCAGCGACGATCAGGGAAGTGGTGAAAAACTGTTTTTT. It yields the protein CASSDDQGSGEKLFF.

This clone was seen a handful of times. V is TRBV7-9 and J is TRBJ2-1; possibly TRBD1 for D (5 bases). Trimming took off 2 bases at V and 7 bases at J, with 15 bases between the two ends. CDR1 is SEHNR and CDR2 is FQNEAQ in the germline V gene (reference sequence). The CDR3 spans 15 residues. The CDR3 spells CASSLQSGAVNEQFF. CDR3 nucleotides: TGTGCCAGCAGCTTACAGTCTGGGGCTGTGAATGAGCAGTTCTTC.

This clone was recorded once. The chain links TRBV6-5 to TRBJ2-1; D is unclear. The V end lost 5 bases, the J end lost 6 bases, and 17 bases lay between the germline ends. This CDR3 has 15 amino acids. Germline V gene data show CDR1 as MNHEY and CDR2 as SVGAGI. CDR3 protein: CASSTTVVGPNEQFF. The CDR3 DNA sequence: TGTGCCAGCAGTACCACGGTAGTCGGTCCCAATGAGCAGTTCTTC.

V is TRBV19 and J is TRBJ1-2; 7 positions agree with TRBD1. Germline V CDR1 and CDR2: LNHDA, SQIVND (reference sequence). V gave up 7 bases and J gave up 0 bases; unmatched junction bases: 11. The CDR3 runs 16 residues. DNA of the CDR3: TGTGCCAGTAACATATGGAGGGACAGCTCTAACTATGGCTACACCTTC. Amino acid sequence: CASNIWRDSSNYGYTF.

Here the CDR3 DNA reads TGTGCCAGCAGCCAACAGGGGTTGCAGTTCTTC. Translation: CASSQQGLQFF. The chain joins TRBV14 to TRBJ2-1; TRBD1 is a possible D gene (6 bases). CDR3 length: 11 residues. Trimming took 2 bases from V and 12 from J, leaving 8 bases between them. Germline V lookup: CDR1 SGHDN, CDR2 FVKESK.

The chain is built from TRBV18 and TRBJ2-7; TRBD1 agrees at 10 bases. The germline V gene encodes CDR1 KGHSH and CDR2 LQKENI. Unmatched junction bases numbered 7, after V lost 2 bases and J lost 6 bases. This CDR3 is 15 amino acids long. CDR3 residues: CASSPAGTGVSEQYF. CDR3 nucleotide sequence: TGTGCCAGCTCACCAGCCGGGACAGGGGTGAGCGAGCAGTACTTC.

The CDR3 reads CSVVGRGNNEKLFF. CDR3 sequence (DNA): TGCAGCGTGGTTGGGAGAGGTAATAATGAAAAACTGTTTTTT. The chain recombines TRBV29-1 with TRBJ1-4; D call uncertain. Trimming shortened V by 6 bases and J by 4 bases, and 15 bases separated the two germline ends. This CDR3 has 14 amino acids. Germline V gives CDR1 SQVTM, CDR2 ANQGSEA.

The rearrangement joins TRBV25-1 to TRBJ2-5, with 12 bases identical to TRBD1. CDR1 and CDR2 from the germline V gene are MGHDK and SYGVNS. This CDR3 has 15 amino acids. V lost 3 bases to trimming and J lost 5 bases; unmatched junction nucleotides: 4. The CDR3 region is CASSEGQGAGETQYF. DNA for the CDR3: TGTGCCAGCAGTGAGGGACAGGGGGCCGGGGAGACCCAGTACTTC.

J is TRBJ2-3 and V is TRBV6-2 or TRBV6-3, with TRBD2 identical over 7 bases. V trimming: 4 bases; J trimming: 1 base; junction bases outside the gene matches: 14. Germline lookup yields CDR1 MNHEY and CDR2 SVGEGT. The CDR3 covers 18 residues. The CDR3 nucleotides read TGTGCCAGCAGTTCCCCTGTCCTAGGCGGGGGAGGCACAGATACGCAGTATTTT. Residues: CASSSPVLGGGGTDTQYF.

This clone has only one observation. The chain carries TRBV12-3 or TRBV12-4 and TRBJ2-1; D perhaps matches TRBD1 (5 bases). V lost 5 bases and J lost 4, with 9 bases in between. The length of the CDR3 is 13 residues. The CDR3 loop is CASSRTRYNEQFF. CDR3 coding DNA: TGTGCCAGCAGTAGGACACGATACAATGAGCAGTTCTTC.

This chain joins TRBV2 and TRBJ1-1, with D possibly being TRBD1 (5 bases). Per the germline V gene, CDR1 is SNHLY and CDR2 is FYNNEI. The V gene lost 6 bases and the J gene lost 4 bases, with 18 bases spanning the gap. CDR3 length: 15 residues. Here the CDR3 DNA reads TGTGCCAGCAGGCCAATATGGGGGGAAGGCACTGAAGCTTTCTTT. Amino acids: CASRPIWGEGTEAFF.

The V call is TRBV5-5, the J call TRBJ1-4; the D is unclear. In germline, CDR1 is SGHKS, CDR2 YYEKEE (reference sequence). V shed 2 bases and J shed 4 bases, with 9 bases lying between them. This CDR3 region has 14 residues. The CDR3 loop reads CASSLEIINEKLFF. In DNA, the CDR3 is TGTGCCAGCAGCTTAGAGATCATTAATGAAAAACTGTTTTTT.

V gene TRBV7-2 combines with J gene TRBJ1-2; possible D gene TRBD1, 6 bases. V was clipped by 4 bases and J by 2 bases, with 14 bases between them. This CDR3 spans 15 amino acids. The germline gives CDR1 SGHTA, CDR2 FQGNSA. The CDR3 DNA follows: TGTGCCAGCAGCTCAACAGGGTACTTAAACTATGGCTACACCTTC. This sequence encodes CASSSTGYLNYGYTF. Full variable domain (remainder filled in from reference TRBV7-2 and TRBJ1-2): GAGVSQSPSNKVTEKGKDVELRCDPISGHTALYWYRQSLGQGLEFLIYFQGNSAPDKSGLPSDRFSAERTGGSVSTLTIQRTQQEDSAVYLCASSSTGYLNYGYTFGSGTRLTVV.

This clone was counted a few times. The V and J genes are TRBV27 and TRBJ2-5, with TRBD1 matching 8 bases. Germline assignment: CDR1 MNHEY and CDR2 SMNVEV (reference sequence). V was pared by 5 bases and J by 5 bases, with 7 bases of the junction left unmatched. The CDR3 spans 14 residues. The CDR3 nucleotides read TGTGCCAGCAGTACAACAGGGGGGAGTGAGACCCAGTACTTC. It specifies CASSTTGGSETQYF.

The rearrangement links TRBV5-1 to TRBJ1-1, with TRBD1 matching 7 bases. CDR3 length: 14 residues. Looked up from germline, CDR1 is SGHRS and CDR2 is YFSETQ. V gave up 2 bases and J gave up 4 bases; unmatched junction bases: 5. The CDR3, as DNA: TGCGCCAGCAGCTTTCGACAGGGCGGCACTGAAGCTTTCTTT. Translated, it gives CASSFRQGGTEAFF.

V gene TRBV11-2 combines with J gene TRBJ2-5; a possible D gene is TRBD2 (5 bases). CDR3 size: 17 residues. Between the trimmed V and J ends, which lost 1 base and 5 bases, there was a span of 20 bases. CDR1 and CDR2 from the germline V gene are SGHAT and FQNNGV. The CDR3 DNA sequence: TGTGCCAGCAGCTTAGGGGATTTAGCGAGAAGATCGGAGACCCAGTACTTC. Its translation: CASSLGDLARRSETQYF.